The 5 T cell receptor beta chains below were found in one sample sequenced in a study of cytomegalovirus exposure and HLA in healthy donors. The primer mix had 60 Vbeta and 13 Jbeta primers. Generated by immunoSEQ multiplex PCR, the TCRdb table keeps only in-frame clones and is missing some. Of around 150,000 clones in the sample, about 71% were seen once. The sequenced material came from PBMCs. These receptors all come from a woman in her 30s in good health and CMV-seronegative.

This sequence joins TRBV9 and TRBJ1-4; D possibly corresponds to TRBD1 (6 bases). This CDR3 spans 15 amino acids. Germline CDR1 reads SGDLS; CDR2 reads YYNGEE. V was trimmed by 4 bases and J by 8 bases, leaving 18 bases between them. This chain's CDR3 is CASSSLGGHLEKLFF. The CDR3 bases are TGTGCCAGCAGCTCCTTAGGGGGTCATCTGGAAAAACTGTTTTTT.

This clone showed up just once. The rearrangement links TRBV19 to TRBJ2-6; TRBD1 aligns across 9 bases. CDR3 length: 16 residues. In germline, CDR1 is LNHDA, CDR2 SQIVND (reference sequence). V lost 6 bases, J lost 0 bases, and 3 bases stayed unmatched. The CDR3 coding sequence is TGTGCCAGTAGAGGACAGGGGCCCTCTGGGGCCAACGTCCTGACTTTC. Protein product: CASRGQGPSGANVLTF.

The chain employs TRBV9 and TRBJ2-1; D gene uncertain. The length of the CDR3 is 17 residues. V was cut by 4 bases and J by 0 bases, with 17 bases left in between. Germline-derived CDR1 and CDR2 are SGDLS and YYNGEE. Here the CDR3 reads CASSTQRRRSSYNEQFF. The CDR3 coding sequence is TGTGCCAGCAGCACCCAGAGGAGACGAAGCTCCTACAATGAGCAGTTCTTC.

V is TRBV27 and J is TRBJ2-2, with TRBD2 matching over 8 bases. The CDR3 extends over 15 amino acids. V lost 7 bases and J lost 7; bases outside the gene matches: 11. Germline assignment: CDR1 MNHEY and CDR2 SMNVEV (reference sequence). The CDR3 is CASKKYSGVGGELFF. The CDR3 region has the DNA TGTGCCAGCAAAAAGTATAGCGGGGTTGGCGGGGAGCTGTTTTTT.

This clone has a handful of counts. This sequence joins TRBV7-2 and TRBJ2-5; D is unresolved. Germline loops: CDR1 SGHTA, CDR2 FQGNSA. The CDR3 consists of 12 residues. V lost 2 bases and J 5 bases, leaving 6 bases between the germline ends. The DNA of the CDR3 is TGTGCCAGCAGCTTACCCCGGGAGACCCAGTACTTC. Its translation is CASSLPRETQYF.